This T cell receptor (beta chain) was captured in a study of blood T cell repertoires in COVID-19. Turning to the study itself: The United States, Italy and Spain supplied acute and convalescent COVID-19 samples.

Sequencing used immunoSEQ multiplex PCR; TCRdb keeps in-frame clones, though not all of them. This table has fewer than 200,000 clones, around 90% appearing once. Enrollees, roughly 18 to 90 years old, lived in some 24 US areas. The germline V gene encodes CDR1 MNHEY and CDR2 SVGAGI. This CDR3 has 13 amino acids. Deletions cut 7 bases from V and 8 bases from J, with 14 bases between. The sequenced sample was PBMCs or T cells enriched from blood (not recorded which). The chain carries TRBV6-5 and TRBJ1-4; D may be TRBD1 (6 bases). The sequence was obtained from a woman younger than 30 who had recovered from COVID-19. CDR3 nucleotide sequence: TGTGCCAGCAAGAGTGGGGGGGGCGAAAAACTGTTTTTT. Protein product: CASKSGGGEKLFF.